This T cell receptor beta chain was sequenced for a study of regulatory T cells in long-lasting Graves disease. Overall study: Freshly diagnosed Graves' patients had used antithyroid drugs for under 3 months.

Comments on this clonotype: Its antigen is unknown. It may be a read error: a sequence one base away is much more abundant.

Findings of the study overall: Accuracy was perhaps lowered by the small sample size.

Sequencing libraries for TCR beta were prepared with iRepertoire HTBI primers and Arm-PCR of CDR3 regions. Per the original methods: Identified segments across samples numbered more than 55 TRBV and roughly 15 TRBJ. TCRdb reprocessed the multiplex PCR reads with MiXCR, giving one entry per CDR3 protein. Here the V and J calls rest on TCRdb's processing, not on the authors' analysis. The repertoire holds 500,000 to 700,000 distinct CDR3 sequences, roughly 16% seen once, with 15% to 20% in the top ten. Sample time point: newly diagnosed GD, antithyroid drugs for less than 3 months. PBMC-derived RNA was used for the TCR library. V gave up 5 bases and J gave up 3 bases; unmatched junction bases: 8. In germline, CDR1 is MDHEN, CDR2 SYDVKM. The CDR3 runs to 17 residues. The sample also formed part of further work on T cells in Graves' hyperthyroidism and ophthalmopathy.

Sequencing was performed on peripheral blood mononuclear cells (PBMCs), taken at new diagnosis, from a patient treated with antithyroid drugs. This clonotype originated in a woman aged 25 to 39 with Graves disease. This chain joins TRBV28 and TRBJ2-3, with TRBD2 identical over 13 bases. In DNA, the CDR3 is TGTGCCAGCAGTCGTGGACTAGCGGGAGAGAATACAGATACGCAGTATTTT. Translation: CASSRGLAGENTDTQYF.